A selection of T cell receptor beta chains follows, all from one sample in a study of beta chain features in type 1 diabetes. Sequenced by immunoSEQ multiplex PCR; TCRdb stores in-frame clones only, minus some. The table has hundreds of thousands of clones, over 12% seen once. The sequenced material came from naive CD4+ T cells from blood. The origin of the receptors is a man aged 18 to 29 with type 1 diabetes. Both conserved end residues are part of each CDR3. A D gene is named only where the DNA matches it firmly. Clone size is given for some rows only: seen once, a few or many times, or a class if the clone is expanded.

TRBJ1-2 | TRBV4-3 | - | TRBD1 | CASSHLGTGPFGYTF | TGCGCCAGCAGCCATCTCGGGACAGGTCCTTTCGGCTACACCTTC
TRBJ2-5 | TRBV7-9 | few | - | CASSFGLPPGETQYF | TGTGCCAGCAGCTTTGGACTGCCCCCCGGGGAGACCCAGTACTTC
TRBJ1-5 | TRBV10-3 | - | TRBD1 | CAISGGTGNSNSNQPQHF | TGTGCCATCAGTGGAGGGACAGGGAACTCCAATAGCAATCAGCCCCAGCATTTT
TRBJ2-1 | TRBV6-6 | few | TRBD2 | CASLPGTSGNNEQFF | TGTGCCAGCCTTCCCGGGACTAGCGGGAATAATGAGCAGTTCTTC
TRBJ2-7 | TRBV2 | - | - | CASSRGYEQYF | TGTGCCAGCTCCCGAGGATACGAGCAGTACTTC
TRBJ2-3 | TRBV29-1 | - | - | CSVGTPGDTQYF | TGCAGCGTAGGGACTCCAGGAGATACGCAGTATTTT
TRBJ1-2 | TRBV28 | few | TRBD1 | CASSSGQGHYGYTF | TGTGCCAGCAGCTCCGGACAGGGGCACTATGGCTACACCTTC
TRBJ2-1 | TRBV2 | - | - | CASRPGRNANEQFF | TGTGCCAGCAGGCCGGGACGGAATGCCAATGAGCAGTTCTTC
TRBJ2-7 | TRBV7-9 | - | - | CASSLRQDNYEQYF | TGTGCCAGCAGCCTTCGACAGGATAACTACGAGCAGTACTTC
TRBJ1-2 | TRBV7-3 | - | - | CASSLGHNYGYTF | TGTGCCAGCAGCTTGGGGCATAACTATGGCTACACCTTC
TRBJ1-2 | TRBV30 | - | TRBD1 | CAWSGGGPGYTF | TGTGCCTGGAGTGGAGGGGGCCCTGGCTACACCTTC
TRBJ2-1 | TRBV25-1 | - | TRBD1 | CASSGDSYNEQFF | TGTGCCAGCAGTGGGGACAGCTACAATGAGCAGTTCTTC
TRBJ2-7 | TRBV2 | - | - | CASSGQTISYEQYF | TGTGCCAGCAGTGGTCAGACTATCTCCTACGAGCAGTACTTC
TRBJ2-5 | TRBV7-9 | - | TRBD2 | CASSSGTGGETQYF | TGTGCCAGCAGCTCCGGGACGGGGGGAGAGACCCAGTACTTC
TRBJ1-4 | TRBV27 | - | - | CANLVIKDEKLFF | TGTGCCAACCTTGTGATCAAGGATGAAAAACTGTTTTTT
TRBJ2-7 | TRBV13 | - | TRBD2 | CASSFRLAGNYEQYF | TGTGCCAGCAGCTTCAGACTAGCGGGGAACTACGAGCAGTACTTC
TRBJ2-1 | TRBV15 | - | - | CATSREATGLRDEQFF | TGTGCCACCAGCAGAGAGGCCACAGGGCTTAGGGATGAGCAGTTCTTC
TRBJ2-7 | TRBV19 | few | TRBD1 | CASRLGQGPYEQYF | TGTGCCAGTAGACTCGGACAGGGCCCCTACGAGCAGTACTTC
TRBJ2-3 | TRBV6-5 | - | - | CASSYSKGVGDTQYF | TGTGCCAGCAGTTACTCGAAAGGGGTTGGAGATACGCAGTATTTT
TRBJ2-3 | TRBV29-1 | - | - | CSVQGGTDTQYF | TGCAGCGTTCAAGGGGGCACAGATACGCAGTATTTT
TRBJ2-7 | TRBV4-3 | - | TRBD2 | CASSQDRSGGNYEQYF | TGCGCCAGCAGCCAAGATCGGAGCGGGGGGAATTACGAGCAGTACTTC
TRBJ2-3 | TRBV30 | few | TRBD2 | CAWAGRTSGASTDTQYF | TGTGCCTGGGCCGGACGGACTAGCGGGGCGAGCACAGATACGCAGTATTTT
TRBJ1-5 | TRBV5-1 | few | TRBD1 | CASSLGTGGNQPQHF | TGCGCCAGCAGCTTGGGGACAGGGGGCAACCAGCCCCAGCATTTT
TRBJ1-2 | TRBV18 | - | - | CASSPLENNRGYTF | TGTGCCAGCTCACCACTGGAGAACAACCGGGGCTACACCTTC
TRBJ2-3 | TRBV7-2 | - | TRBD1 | CASRRLDRGVPQYF | TGTGCCAGCAGGCGCCTGGACAGGGGGGTACCGCAGTATTTT
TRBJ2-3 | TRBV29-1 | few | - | CSVDQTHSTDTQYF | TGCAGCGTGGACCAAACACATAGCACAGATACGCAGTATTTT
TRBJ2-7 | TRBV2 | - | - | CASSPTGGASYEQYF | TGTGCCAGCAGCCCCACGGGGGGCGCATCCTACGAGCAGTACTTC
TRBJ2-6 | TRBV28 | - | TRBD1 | CASSSGQGRDSGANVLTF | TGTGCCAGCAGTTCAGGACAGGGGAGGGACTCTGGGGCCAACGTCCTGACTTTC
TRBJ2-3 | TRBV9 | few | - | CASSREPSPQDTQYF | TGTGCCAGCAGCAGGGAACCGAGCCCGCAGGATACGCAGTATTTT
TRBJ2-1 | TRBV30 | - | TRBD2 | CAWGLGLAGYNEQFF | TGTGCCTGGGGACTGGGACTAGCGGGTTACAATGAGCAGTTCTTC
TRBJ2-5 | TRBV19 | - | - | CASSVEGRGETQYF | TGTGCCAGTAGTGTCGAGGGGCGCGGGGAGACCCAGTACTTC
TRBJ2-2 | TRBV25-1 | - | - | CAAENANTGELFF | TGTGCCGCCGAGAATGCGAACACCGGGGAGCTGTTTTTT
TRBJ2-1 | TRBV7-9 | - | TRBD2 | CASSFPGLAQNEQFF | TGTGCCAGCAGCTTTCCGGGACTAGCGCAGAATGAGCAGTTCTTC
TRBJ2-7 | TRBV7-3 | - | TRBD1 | CASSPDRALEQYF | TGTGCCAGCAGTCCCGACAGGGCCCTCGAGCAGTACTTC
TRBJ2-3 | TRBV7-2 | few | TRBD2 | CASSLVAGGPDTQYF | TGTGCCAGCAGCTTAGTGGCGGGAGGGCCAGATACGCAGTATTTT
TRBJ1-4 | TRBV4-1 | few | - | CASSQRRGETNEKLFF | TGCGCCAGCAGCCAACGGCGCGGGGAGACTAATGAAAAACTGTTTTTT
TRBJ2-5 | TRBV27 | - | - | CASSPTFGLQETQYF | TGTGCCAGCAGTCCGACCTTTGGTCTGCAAGAGACCCAGTACTTC
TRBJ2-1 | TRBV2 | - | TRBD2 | CASRPGTSRYNEQFF | TGTGCCAGCAGGCCCGGGACTAGCAGATACAATGAGCAGTTCTTC
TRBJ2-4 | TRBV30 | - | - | CAWSVRDRLAKNIQYF | TGTGCCTGGAGTGTACGGGACCGACTAGCCAAAAACATTCAGTACTTC
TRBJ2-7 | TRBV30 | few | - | CAWNPDTYEQYF | TGTGCCTGGAACCCAGACACCTACGAGCAGTACTTC
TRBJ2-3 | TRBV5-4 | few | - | CASSLYRGAGTDTQYF | TGTGCCAGCAGCTTGTACCGGGGGGCAGGCACAGATACGCAGTATTTT
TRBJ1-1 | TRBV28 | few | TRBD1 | CASSSPTGTGTAFF | TGTGCCAGCAGTTCACCCACCGGGACAGGGACGGCTTTCTTT
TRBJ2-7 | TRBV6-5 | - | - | CASSYSGRPSSYEQYF | TGTGCCAGCAGTTACTCGGGACGGCCGAGCTCCTACGAGCAGTACTTC
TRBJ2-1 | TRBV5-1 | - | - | CASSLWDLNNEQFF | TGCGCCAGCAGCTTATGGGACTTAAACAATGAGCAGTTCTTC
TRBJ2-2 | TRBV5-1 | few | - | CASSWTMAGELFF | TGCGCCAGCAGCTGGACCATGGCCGGGGAGCTGTTTTTT
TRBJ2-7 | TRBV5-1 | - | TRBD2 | CASSFGLAAYEQYF | TGCGCCAGCAGCTTTGGACTAGCTGCCTACGAGCAGTACTTC
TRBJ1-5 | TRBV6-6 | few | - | CASSYPDQPQHF | TGTGCCAGCAGTTATCCTGACCAGCCCCAGCATTTT
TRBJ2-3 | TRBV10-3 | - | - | CAISDLGGAGDTQYF | TGTGCCATCAGTGATCTTGGGGGCGCGGGAGATACGCAGTATTTT
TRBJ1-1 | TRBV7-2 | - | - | CASSSMSRDAQEAFF | TGTGCCAGCAGCTCCATGTCCCGGGACGCCCAGGAGGCTTTCTTT
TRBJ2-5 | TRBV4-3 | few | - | CASSQGLLKTQYF | TGCGCCAGCAGCCAAGGACTCCTGAAGACCCAGTACTTC
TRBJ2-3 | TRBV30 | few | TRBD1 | CAWSAGQGVADTQYF | TGTGCCTGGAGTGCGGGACAGGGGGTGGCAGATACGCAGTATTTT
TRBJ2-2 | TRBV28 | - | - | CASSGAGAAGELFF | TGTGCCAGCAGCGGTGCAGGGGCCGCCGGGGAGCTGTTTTTT